One sample yielded the 8 T cell receptor beta chains listed below, sequenced in a study of OX40 agonist ivuxolimab in advanced cancers. Clones were sequenced by immunoSEQ multiplex PCR, and TCRdb holds only the in-frame ones, with some missing. This sample has tens of thousands of clones, with approximately 84% found just once. The sequenced sample was CD4+ or CD8+ T cells sorted from blood, obtained in a trial of the OX40 agonist ivuxolimab. The receptor set was obtained from an adult with an advanced solid tumor such as melanoma, head and neck, liver or kidney cancer.

CDR3 sequence reads: CASSGTYGGRTEAFF. The CDR3 DNA sequence: TGCGCCAGCAGTGGAACCTACGGGGGAAGGACTGAAGCTTTCTTT. The chain is built from TRBV10-1 and TRBJ1-1, with D possibly matching TRBD1 (5 bases). Deletions cut 4 bases from V and 5 bases from J, with 17 bases between. Germline V CDR1 and CDR2: WNHNN, SYGVQD (reference sequence). This CDR3 comprises 15 residues.

The V gene is TRBV11-2, the J gene TRBJ2-5; TRBD2 matches at 7 bases. With V trimmed by 5 bases and J by 11 bases, 11 bases remained unmatched. From germline, CDR1 is SGHAT and CDR2 FQNNGV. There are 13 residues in the CDR3. CDR3 nucleotide sequence: TGTGCCAGCAGCACGCCGGGACTAAGAGAGCAGTACTTC. It yields the protein CASSTPGLREQYF.

The J gene is TRBJ2-3, the V gene TRBV5-1; 9 bases line up with TRBD2. CDR3 size: 15 residues. The trim removed 4 bases at V and 4 bases at J, leaving 7 bases unmatched. Germline lookup yields CDR1 SGHRS and CDR2 YFSETQ. CDR3 nucleotides: TGCGCCAGCAGCGTTTGGACTAGCGTCTCAGATACGCAGTATTTT. Translation: CASSVWTSVSDTQYF. Using reference TRBV5-1 and TRBJ2-3 for the parts outside the CDR3, the full variable domain is KAGVTQTPRYLIKTRGQQVTLSCSPISGHRSVSWYQQTPGQGLQFLFEYFSETQRNKGNFPGRFSGRQFSNSRSEMNVSTLELGDSALYLCASSVWTSVSDTQYFGPGTRLTVL.

CDR3 protein: CASAPPGPRGNIQYF. The CDR3 nucleotides are TGTGCTAGTGCCCCACCCGGGCCCAGGGGGAACATTCAGTACTTC. The chain combines TRBV12-5 with TRBJ2-4, with 7 bases aligning to TRBD1. Germline lookup yields CDR1 LGHNT and CDR2 FRNRAP. V lost 7 bases to trimming and J lost 7 bases; unmatched junction nucleotides: 13. The CDR3 totals 15 residues. Combining the CDR3 with reference TRBV12-5 and TRBJ2-4 gives the whole variable domain DARVTQTPRHKVTEMGQEVTMRCQPILGHNTVFWYRQTMMQGLELLAYFRNRAPLDDSGMPKDRFSAEMPDATLATLKIQPSEPRDSAVYFCASAPPGPRGNIQYFGAGTRLSVL.

The chain couples TRBV4-1 to TRBJ2-3; TRBD2 agrees at 7 bases. The CDR3 has 17 amino acids. Germline-derived CDR1 and CDR2 are MGHRA and YSYEKL. V was pared by 0 bases and J by 6 bases, with 12 bases of the junction left unmatched. The CDR3, as DNA: TGCGCCAGCAGCCAAGATCCCCCAGGACTAGTAGGTGATACGCAGTATTTT. Translated: CASSQDPPGLVGDTQYF.

The chain is built from TRBV18 and TRBJ1-5, with D possibly matching TRBD1 (6 bases). This CDR3 is 13 amino acids long. Trimming removed 2 bases at V and 7 bases at J, with 9 bases between. CDR1 is KGHSH and CDR2 is LQKENI in the germline V gene. This chain's CDR3 is CASSPAGEQPQHF. The CDR3 coding sequence is TGTGCCAGCTCACCAGCAGGGGAGCAGCCCCAGCATTTT. Full variable domain (outside the CDR3, taken from reference TRBV18 and TRBJ1-5): NAGVMQNPRHLVRRRGQEARLRCSPMKGHSHVYWYRQLPEEGLKFMVYLQKENIIDESGMPKERFSAEFPKEGPSILRIQQVVRGDSAAYFCASSPAGEQPQHFGDGTRLSIL.

The chain employs TRBV6-1 and TRBJ2-1; D is possibly TRBD2 (7 bases). This CDR3 has 14 residues. The germline CDR1 and CDR2 sequences are MNHNS and SASEGT. V lost 11 bases to trimming and J lost 9 bases, with 23 bases between them. CDR3 sequence (DNA): TGTGCCGGGGGGGGCCTCCTGAGTGACGGTGAGCAGTTCTTC. It encodes CAGGGLLSDGEQFF.

This sequence joins TRBV13 and TRBJ2-1; no reliable D call. CDR1 and CDR2 (germline): PRHDT, FYEKMQ (reference sequence). The CDR3 spans 18 residues. V was clipped by 7 bases and J by 0 bases, with 22 bases between them. DNA for the CDR3: TGTGCCAGCACCCAACCCCCAGAGGACCCAAGCTCCTACAATGAGCAGTTCTTC. This encodes CASTQPPEDPSSYNEQFF. Together with reference TRBV13 and TRBJ2-1, the CDR3 gives the full variable domain: AAGVIQSPRHLIKEKRETATLKCYPIPRHDTVYWYQQGPGQDPQFLISFYEKMQSDKGSIPDRFSAQQFSDYHSELNMSSLELGDSALYFCASTQPPEDPSSYNEQFFGPGTRLTVL.